This is a list of T cell receptor beta chains from one sample in a study of blood T cell repertoires in COVID-19. The method was immunoSEQ multiplex PCR; TCRdb's version includes in-frame clones alone and lacks a portion of them. This table has tens of thousands of clones, around 85% appearing once. The sequenced sample consisted of peripheral blood. The receptors originated from a man in his fifties or sixties with acute or convalescent COVID-19. Both conserved end residues are part of each CDR3. Each record gives: J gene, clone size, V gene, D gene, CDR3 protein, CDR3 DNA. D genes are given only for firm matches. Size values are once, few and many counts, or a class for expanded clones, and some rows have none.

TRBJ1-1,.,TRBV30,TRBD1,CAWSVKTGAAFF,TGTGCCTGGAGTGTAAAGACAGGGGCCGCTTTCTTT
TRBJ2-3,once,TRBV5-6,TRBD2,CASSLASGGRTNTQYF,TGTGCCAGCAGCCTTGCTAGCGGGGGACGCACAAATACGCAGTATTTT
TRBJ2-5,.,TRBV20-1,.,CSANEAGETQYF,TGCAGTGCTAATGAGGCCGGGGAGACCCAGTACTTC
TRBJ2-5,.,TRBV6-1,TRBD2,CASSGKTTSGAQETQYF,TGTGCCAGCAGTGGGAAGACCACTAGCGGGGCCCAAGAGACCCAGTACTTC
TRBJ2-5,.,TRBV12-3/TRBV12-4,.,CASRAGETQYF,TGTGCCAGCAGAGCAGGGGAGACCCAGTACTTC
TRBJ1-2,.,TRBV2,.,CASRLQGGYTF,TGTGCCAGCAGGCTACAGGGCGGCTACACCTTC
TRBJ1-3,.,TRBV5-1,.,CASSAQGVSGNTIYF,TGCGCCAGCAGCGCTCAGGGTGTCTCTGGAAACACCATATATTTT
TRBJ2-3,.,TRBV5-1,TRBD2,CASSPLLAAGTDTQYF,TGCGCCAGCAGCCCGCTACTAGCGGCTGGAACAGATACGCAGTATTTT
TRBJ1-1,.,TRBV5-1,TRBD1,CASSLGGTGTTEAFF,TGCGCCAGCAGCTTAGGCGGGACAGGGACCACTGAAGCTTTCTTT
TRBJ2-7,.,TRBV6-5,TRBD1,CASIRGTGGTYEQYF,TGTGCCAGCATAAGGGGGACAGGTGGGACCTACGAGCAGTACTTC
TRBJ2-7,.,TRBV6-5,.,CASSPQGTFYEQYF,TGTGCCAGCAGTCCCCAGGGTACATTTTACGAACAGTACTTC
TRBJ1-1,.,TRBV3-1/TRBV3-2,TRBD1,CASSQAGGRTEAFF,TGTGCCAGCAGCCAGGCAGGGGGCAGGACTGAAGCTTTCTTT
TRBJ2-1,.,TRBV24-1,.,CATSEQGPSYNEQFF,TGTGCCACATCAGAGCAGGGCCCCTCCTACAATGAGCAGTTCTTC
TRBJ2-1,.,TRBV5-4,TRBD2,CASSLDLAGNNEQFF,TGTGCCAGCAGCTTGGACCTAGCGGGGAATAATGAGCAGTTCTTC
TRBJ2-3,.,TRBV5-1,TRBD1,CASSRVSVTGGPGDTQYF,TGCGCCAGCAGCCGCGTTTCCGTAACAGGGGGCCCGGGAGATACGCAGTATTTT
TRBJ2-2,.,TRBV3-1/TRBV3-2,TRBD2,CASSPPGGVSTGELFF,TGTGCCAGCAGCCCCCCCGGGGGGGTCTCAACCGGGGAGCTGTTTTTT
TRBJ2-7,once,TRBV6-6,TRBD1,CASSYWTGAFYEQYF,TGTGCCAGCAGTTATTGGACAGGCGCCTTTTACGAGCAGTACTTC
TRBJ2-3,.,TRBV2,TRBD2,CASNPWGEGPPDTQYF,TGTGCCAGCAATCCCTGGGGGGAGGGCCCCCCAGATACGCAGTATTTT
TRBJ2-7,.,TRBV20-1,.,CSARGTYEQYF,TGCAGTGCTAGAGGTACCTACGAGCAGTACTTC
TRBJ2-7,.,TRBV6-5,TRBD2,CASSYSRLAAYEQYF,TGTGCCAGCAGTTACTCGAGACTAGCGGCCTACGAGCAGTACTTC
TRBJ2-4,.,TRBV5-4,TRBD2,CASSQGGAKNIQYF,TGTGCCAGCAGCCAGGGAGGGGCCAAAAACATTCAGTACTTC
TRBJ1-1,.,TRBV14,.,CASSHSSGLEAFF,TGTGCCAGCAGCCATTCCTCAGGGTTGGAAGCTTTCTTT
TRBJ2-5,.,TRBV6-6,.,CASSSSLGGLETQYF,TGTGCCAGCAGTTCTTCTTTGGGGGGGCTAGAGACCCAGTACTTC
TRBJ1-2,.,TRBV6-5,.,CASAERQATGYTF,TGTGCCAGCGCAGAAAGACAGGCAACAGGCTACACCTTC
TRBJ2-7,.,TRBV10-3,TRBD1,CAISARGTGSYEQYF,TGTGCCATCAGTGCTCGAGGGACAGGCTCCTACGAGCAGTACTTC
TRBJ2-7,.,TRBV27,TRBD1,CASSDGQGLLDEQYF,TGTGCCAGCAGTGATGGACAGGGCTTACTTGACGAGCAGTACTTC
TRBJ2-3,.,TRBV7-9,.,CASSSQGGADTQYF,TGTGCCAGCAGCTCACAGGGTGGCGCAGATACGCAGTATTTT
TRBJ2-3,.,TRBV5-1,.,CASSLVADTQYF,TGCGCCAGCAGCTTGGTAGCAGATACGCAGTATTTT
TRBJ2-2,.,TRBV6-5,TRBD2,CASMIAGTGELFF,TGTGCCAGCATGATAGCGGGAACCGGGGAGCTGTTTTTT
TRBJ2-3,few,TRBV18,TRBD2,CASSSLAGPTDTQYF,TGTGCCAGCTCATCCTTAGCGGGACCCACAGATACGCAGTATTTT
TRBJ2-1,.,TRBV27,TRBD2,CASRTGTSGFNEQFF,TGTGCCAGCAGAACCGGGACTAGCGGGTTCAATGAGCAGTTCTTC
TRBJ1-1,.,TRBV30,TRBD1,CAWSLPTGLNTEAFF,TGTGCCTGGAGTCTCCCGACAGGGTTGAACACTGAAGCTTTCTTT
TRBJ1-5,once,TRBV5-1,TRBD1,CASSPDRGLSPKRPGQPQHF,TGCGCCAGCAGCCCGGACAGGGGCCTAAGCCCTAAGCGGCCCGGCCAGCCCCAGCATTTT
TRBJ2-2,once,TRBV24-1,.,CATSPGNTGELFF,TGTGCCACCAGTCCGGGGAACACCGGGGAGCTGTTTTTT
TRBJ2-1,.,TRBV4-3,.,CASSQDLPGVYSYNEQFF,TGCGCCAGCAGCCAAGATCTCCCAGGGGTTTACTCCTACAATGAGCAGTTCTTC
TRBJ2-7,.,TRBV28,.,CASSEASWYEQYF,TGTGCCAGCAGTGAGGCTAGTTGGTACGAGCAGTACTTC
TRBJ2-4,.,TRBV30,.,CAWNRGGTADLAKNIQYF,TGTGCCTGGAATCGGGGGGGGACAGCAGACCTAGCCAAAAACATTCAGTACTTC
TRBJ1-2,.,TRBV30,.,CAWSVLSVYGYTF,TGTGCCTGGAGTGTATTATCTGTTTATGGCTACACCTTC
TRBJ1-5,.,TRBV19,.,CASRPTGSNQPQHF,TGTGCCAGTCGCCCCACGGGGAGCAATCAGCCCCAGCATTTT
TRBJ2-3,few,TRBV6-2/TRBV6-3,TRBD2,CASSPRLAGGRNTQYF,TGTGCCAGCAGCCCCAGACTAGCGGGGGGGCGAAATACGCAGTATTTT
TRBJ2-1,.,TRBV5-1,TRBD1,CASSLGGTGAYNEQFF,TGCGCCAGCAGCTTGGGGGGGACAGGGGCCTACAATGAGCAGTTCTTC
TRBJ1-1,.,TRBV18,.,CASSPPGNRVRNTEAFF,TGTGCCAGCTCACCGCCAGGGAATAGGGTAAGGAACACTGAAGCTTTCTTT
TRBJ2-3,.,TRBV28,TRBD2,CASRAGGQNTQYF,TGTGCCAGCCGGGCGGGAGGGCAAAATACGCAGTATTTT
TRBJ2-7,.,TRBV30,.,CAWSLNYEQYF,TGTGCCTGGAGTCTTAACTACGAGCAGTACTTC
TRBJ1-2,.,TRBV7-2,TRBD1,CASSRTTGAVNYGYTF,TGTGCCAGCAGTCGGACCACAGGGGCGGTTAACTATGGCTACACCTTC
TRBJ2-7,once,TRBV10-1,.,CASSEIVGVRPYEQYF,TGCGCCAGCAGTGAGATAGTGGGAGTGAGGCCCTACGAGCAGTACTTC
TRBJ2-1,.,TRBV21-1,.,CASSKGKRAGGPEQFF,TGTGCCAGCAGCAAGGGAAAACGAGCGGGAGGGCCTGAGCAGTTCTTC
TRBJ1-1,.,TRBV10-3,.,CAISRTANTEAFF,TGTGCCATCAGTCGGACAGCGAACACTGAAGCTTTCTTT
TRBJ2-1,.,TRBV7-2,TRBD2,CASSSIGLVNNEQFF,TGTGCCAGCAGCTCGATAGGACTAGTTAACAATGAGCAGTTCTTC
TRBJ1-1,.,TRBV5-1,.,CASSLDRPNTEAFF,TGCGCCAGCAGCTTGGACAGGCCGAACACTGAAGCTTTCTTT
TRBJ2-5,.,TRBV7-3,.,CASSPSTGQPKYF,TGTGCCAGCAGCCCATCCACAGGCCAACCGAAGTACTTC
TRBJ1-2,.,TRBV5-6,TRBD1,CASRRQGEGYGYTF,TGTGCCAGCAGAAGACAGGGAGAAGGCTATGGCTACACCTTC
TRBJ1-2,once,TRBV7-8,TRBD1,CASSLENGGQITNYGYTF,TGTGCCAGCAGCTTAGAAAATGGGGGACAGATCACTAACTATGGCTACACCTTC
TRBJ2-7,.,TRBV6-4,.,CASSDDEEASWTDAGRYEQYF,TGTGCCAGCAGTGACGACGAGGAAGCCAGTTGGACAGACGCCGGTCGCTACGAGCAGTACTTC